This TCR beta chain is drawn from a study of response to subunit inactivated influenza vaccine. V lost 1 base to trimming and J lost 1 base, with 10 bases between them. CDR3 length: 15 amino acids. CDR1 is MDHEN and CDR2 is SYDVKM in the germline V gene. From the RT-PCR reads, TCRdb called clonotypes with MiXCR, one entry per CDR3 protein. Of 300,000 to 350,000 distinct CDR3 sequences in the sample, around a fifth were seen once. This clonotype has more than one count but fewer than ten. No antigen is known for it. Study-level points and caveats: The authors offered the suggestion that each seasonal influenza vaccination recruits few new T cells.

This receptor was obtained from a man between 50 and 75 years old who received an inactivated influenza vaccine. Sequencing used PBMCs from blood, obtained less than 22 months after vaccination. The chain combines TRBV28 with TRBJ1-1; D is undetermined. CDR3 DNA: TGTGCCAGCAGTTTATTGGACCGTTGGAACACTGAAGCTTTCTTT. Residues: CASSLLDRWNTEAFF.